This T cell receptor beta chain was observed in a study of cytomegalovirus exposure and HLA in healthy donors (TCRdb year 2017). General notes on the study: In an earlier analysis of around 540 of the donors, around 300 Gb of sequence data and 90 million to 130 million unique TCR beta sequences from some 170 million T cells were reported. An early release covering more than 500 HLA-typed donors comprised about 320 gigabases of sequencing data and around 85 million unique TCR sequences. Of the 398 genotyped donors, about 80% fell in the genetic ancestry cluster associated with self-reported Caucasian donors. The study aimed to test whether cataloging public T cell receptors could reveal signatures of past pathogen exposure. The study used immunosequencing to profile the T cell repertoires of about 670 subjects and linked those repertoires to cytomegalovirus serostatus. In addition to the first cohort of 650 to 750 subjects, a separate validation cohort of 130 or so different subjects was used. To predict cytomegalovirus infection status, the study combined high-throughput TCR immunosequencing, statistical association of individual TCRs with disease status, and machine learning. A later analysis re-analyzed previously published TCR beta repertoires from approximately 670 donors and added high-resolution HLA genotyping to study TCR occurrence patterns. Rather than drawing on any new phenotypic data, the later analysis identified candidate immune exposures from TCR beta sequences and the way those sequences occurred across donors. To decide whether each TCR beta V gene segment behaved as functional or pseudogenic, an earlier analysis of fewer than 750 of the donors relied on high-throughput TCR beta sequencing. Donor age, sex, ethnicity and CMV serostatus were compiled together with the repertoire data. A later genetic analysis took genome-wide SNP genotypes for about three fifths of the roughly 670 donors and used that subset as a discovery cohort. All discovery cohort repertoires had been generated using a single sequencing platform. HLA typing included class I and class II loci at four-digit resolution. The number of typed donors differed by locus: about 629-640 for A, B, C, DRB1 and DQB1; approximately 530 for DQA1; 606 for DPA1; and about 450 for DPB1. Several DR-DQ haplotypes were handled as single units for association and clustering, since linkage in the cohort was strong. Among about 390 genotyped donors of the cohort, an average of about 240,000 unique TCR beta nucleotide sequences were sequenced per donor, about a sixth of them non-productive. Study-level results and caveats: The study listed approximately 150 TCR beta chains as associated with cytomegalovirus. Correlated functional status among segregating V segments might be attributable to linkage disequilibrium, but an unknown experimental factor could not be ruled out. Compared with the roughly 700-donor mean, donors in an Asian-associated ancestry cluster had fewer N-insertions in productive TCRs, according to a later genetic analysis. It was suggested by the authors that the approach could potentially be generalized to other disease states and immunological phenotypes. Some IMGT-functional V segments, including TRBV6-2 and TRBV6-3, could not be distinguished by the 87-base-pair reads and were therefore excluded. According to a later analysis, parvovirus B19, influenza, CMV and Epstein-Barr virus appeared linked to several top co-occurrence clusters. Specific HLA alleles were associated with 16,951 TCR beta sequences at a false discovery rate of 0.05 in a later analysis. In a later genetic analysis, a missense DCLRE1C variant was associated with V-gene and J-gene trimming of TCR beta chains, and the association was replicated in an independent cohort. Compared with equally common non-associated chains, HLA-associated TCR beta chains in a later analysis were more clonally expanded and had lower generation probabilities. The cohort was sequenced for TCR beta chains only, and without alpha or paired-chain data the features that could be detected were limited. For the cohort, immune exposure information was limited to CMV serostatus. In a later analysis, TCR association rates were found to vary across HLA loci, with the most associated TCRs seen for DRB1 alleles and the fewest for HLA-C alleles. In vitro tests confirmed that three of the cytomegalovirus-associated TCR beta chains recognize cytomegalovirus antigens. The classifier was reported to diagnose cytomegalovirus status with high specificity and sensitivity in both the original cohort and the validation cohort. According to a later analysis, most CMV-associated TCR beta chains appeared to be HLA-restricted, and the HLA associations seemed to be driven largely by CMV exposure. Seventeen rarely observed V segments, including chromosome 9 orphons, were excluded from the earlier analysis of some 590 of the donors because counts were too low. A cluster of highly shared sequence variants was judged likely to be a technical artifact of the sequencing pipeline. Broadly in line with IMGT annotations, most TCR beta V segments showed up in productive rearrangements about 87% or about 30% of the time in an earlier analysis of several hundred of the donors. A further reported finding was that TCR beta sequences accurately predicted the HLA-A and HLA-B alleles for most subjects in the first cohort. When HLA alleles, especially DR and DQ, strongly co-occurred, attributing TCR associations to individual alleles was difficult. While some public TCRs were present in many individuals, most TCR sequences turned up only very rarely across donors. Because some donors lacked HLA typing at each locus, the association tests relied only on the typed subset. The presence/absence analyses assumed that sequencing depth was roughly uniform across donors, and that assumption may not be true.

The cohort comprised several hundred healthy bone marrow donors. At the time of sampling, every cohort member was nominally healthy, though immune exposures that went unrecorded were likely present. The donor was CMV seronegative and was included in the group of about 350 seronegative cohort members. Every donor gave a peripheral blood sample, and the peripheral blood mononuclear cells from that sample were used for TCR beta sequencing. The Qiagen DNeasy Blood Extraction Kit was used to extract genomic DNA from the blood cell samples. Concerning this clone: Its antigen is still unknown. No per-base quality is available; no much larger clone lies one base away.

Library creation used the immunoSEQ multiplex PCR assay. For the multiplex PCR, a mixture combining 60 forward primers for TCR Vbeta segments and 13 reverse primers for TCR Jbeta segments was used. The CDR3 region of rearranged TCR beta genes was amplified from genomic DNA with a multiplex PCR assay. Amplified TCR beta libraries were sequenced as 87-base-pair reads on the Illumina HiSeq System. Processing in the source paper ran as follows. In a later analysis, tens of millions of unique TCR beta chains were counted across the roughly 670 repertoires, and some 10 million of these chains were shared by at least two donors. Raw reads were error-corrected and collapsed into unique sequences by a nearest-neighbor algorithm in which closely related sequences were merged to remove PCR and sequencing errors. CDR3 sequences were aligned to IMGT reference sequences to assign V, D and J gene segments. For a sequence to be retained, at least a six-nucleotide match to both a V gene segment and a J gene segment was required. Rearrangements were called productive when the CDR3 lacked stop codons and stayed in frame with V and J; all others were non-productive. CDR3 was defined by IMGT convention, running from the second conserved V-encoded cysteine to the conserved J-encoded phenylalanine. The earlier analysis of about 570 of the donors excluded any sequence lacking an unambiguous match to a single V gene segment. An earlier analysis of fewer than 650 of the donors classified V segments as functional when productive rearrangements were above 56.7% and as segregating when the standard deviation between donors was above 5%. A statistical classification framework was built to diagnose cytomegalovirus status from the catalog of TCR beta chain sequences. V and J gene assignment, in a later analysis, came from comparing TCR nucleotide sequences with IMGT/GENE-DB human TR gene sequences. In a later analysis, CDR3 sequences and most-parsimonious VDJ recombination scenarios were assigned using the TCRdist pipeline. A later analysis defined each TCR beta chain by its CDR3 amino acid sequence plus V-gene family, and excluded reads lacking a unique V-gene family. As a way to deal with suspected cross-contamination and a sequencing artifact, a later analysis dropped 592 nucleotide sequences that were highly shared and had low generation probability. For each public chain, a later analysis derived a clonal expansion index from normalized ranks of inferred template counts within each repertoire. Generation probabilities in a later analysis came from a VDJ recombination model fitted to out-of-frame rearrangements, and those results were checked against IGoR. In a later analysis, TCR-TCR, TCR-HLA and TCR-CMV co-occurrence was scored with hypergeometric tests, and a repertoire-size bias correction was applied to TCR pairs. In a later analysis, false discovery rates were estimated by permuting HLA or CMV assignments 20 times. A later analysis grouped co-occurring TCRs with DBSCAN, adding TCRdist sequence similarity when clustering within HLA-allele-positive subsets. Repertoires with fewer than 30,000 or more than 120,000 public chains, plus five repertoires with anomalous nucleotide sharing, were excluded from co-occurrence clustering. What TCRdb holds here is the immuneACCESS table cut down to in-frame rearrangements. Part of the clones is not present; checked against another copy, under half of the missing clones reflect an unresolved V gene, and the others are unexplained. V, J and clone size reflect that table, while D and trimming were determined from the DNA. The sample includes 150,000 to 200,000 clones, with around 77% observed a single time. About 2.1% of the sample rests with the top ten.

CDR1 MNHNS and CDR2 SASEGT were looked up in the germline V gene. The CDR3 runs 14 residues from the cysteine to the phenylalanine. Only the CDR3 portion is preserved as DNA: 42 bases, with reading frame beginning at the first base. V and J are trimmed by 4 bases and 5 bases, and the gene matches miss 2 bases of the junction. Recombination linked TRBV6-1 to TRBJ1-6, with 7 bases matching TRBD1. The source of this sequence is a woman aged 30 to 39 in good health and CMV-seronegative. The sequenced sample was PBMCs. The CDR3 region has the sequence CASSGTGNNSPLHF. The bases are TGTGCCAGCAGTGGGACAGGAAATAATTCACCCCTCCACTTT.